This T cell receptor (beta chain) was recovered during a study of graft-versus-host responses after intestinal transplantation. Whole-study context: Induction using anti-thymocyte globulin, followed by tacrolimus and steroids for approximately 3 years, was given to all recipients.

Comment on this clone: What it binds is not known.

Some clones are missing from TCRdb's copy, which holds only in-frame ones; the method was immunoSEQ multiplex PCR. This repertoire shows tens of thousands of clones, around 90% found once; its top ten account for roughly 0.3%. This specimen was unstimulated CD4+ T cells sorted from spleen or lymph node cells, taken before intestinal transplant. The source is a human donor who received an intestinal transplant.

CDR3 region: CASSSIAGRSYEQYF. DNA of the CDR3: TGTGCCAGTAGTTCTATAGCGGGGAGGTCCTACGAGCAGTACTTC. The chain has TRBV19 and TRBJ2-7; 8 nucleotides line up with TRBD2. CDR3 length: 15 amino acids. The germline CDR1 and CDR2 sequences are LNHDA and SQIVND (reference sequence). Germline trimming cut 5 bases from V and 1 base from J; bases unmatched to any gene: 7.